The sequence of this TCR beta chain was determined in a study of T cells in Graves' hyperthyroidism and ophthalmopathy (dated by TCRdb to about 2019). For context, the study as a whole: Peripheral blood was sampled at the time of initial diagnosis, prior to any treatment. In addition, the study compared T-cell repertoires in thyroid tissue and in blood from over 5 Graves' hyperthyroidism patients. To identify TCR V-J signatures that set the groups apart, the researchers used a discovery cohort of about a hundred patients, made up of 40 to 45 with Graves' ophthalmopathy and about 60 with stable Graves' hyperthyroidism. Whether ophthalmopathy could be predicted prospectively was tested in an independent validation cohort made up of 18 to 20 hyperthyroidism patients plus 17 patients who later progressed to ophthalmopathy. Once sampling was done, hyperthyroidism patients were given methimazole at a starting dose of 30 mg daily, whereas ophthalmopathy patients were given high-dose intravenous methylprednisolone. According to the paper, TCR Vbeta CDR3 sequencing was carried out on about 140 peripheral blood samples, which came from 40 to 45 ophthalmopathy, fewer than 80 hyperthyroidism and roughly 17 progressor patients. For training and testing, the roughly 93 patients in the discovery cohort were randomly divided in a 7:3 ratio.

TCR beta CDR3 regions were amplified from RNA transcripts. A first-round RT-PCR of the TCR CDR3 used the HTBI primer set with the Qiagen OneStep RT-PCR kit. The libraries were constructed in a second round of multiplex PCR and then size-selected and purified. Sequencing of the libraries was done on an Illumina HiSeq2000 using paired-end 100 bp reads. Under the source paper's analysis protocol: SOAPnuke was used to process the raw data, throwing out any read that contained adapters or uncalled bases, had a mean Phred below 15, or lacked an exact constant-primer or identifier match. COPE v1.2.5 was used to merge the high-quality paired reads, and each unique nucleotide sequence was defined as a clonotype. Clonotypes were aligned to IMGT TRBV, TRBD and TRBJ reference segments using MiTCR v1.1. Only V-J combinations with frequency above 0.0001, covering 99% to 99.2% of repertoires, were analysed. A TCS score was defined as the ratio between F50 (clonal expansion) and ExV (chaos), using BLOSUM62-based TCRdist between CDR3 peptides within each V-J. Welch's t-statistics and random forest reduced around 550 V-J features to 13, which were used in a naive Bayes classifier (R e1071). TCRdb reanalyzed the raw reads on its own, using fastp at Q25 for trimming and MiXCR for clone calling, and kept in-frame beta chains. Each CDR3 protein gets just one entry, which takes the most common genes and DNA from the rows behind it. The V and J calls here are based on TCRdb, not the publication. The sample profile shows approximately 400,000 distinct CDR3 sequences; around a quarter of them were found once. The top ten hold about 70% of the sample.

Graves' hyperthyroidism was defined as stable when no progression to ophthalmopathy occurred over 18 months of follow-up. Hyperthyroidism patients were newly diagnosed, had a disease duration of under 2 months, and were aged 18 to 65 years. Patients with uncontrolled infections, other autoimmune diseases, pregnancy or lactation were excluded. Diagnoses were established on the basis of clinical symptoms, serum thyroxine and TRAb, thyroid ultrasound, and orbital computed tomography. Ficoll-Paque density gradient centrifugation was used to isolate PBMCs from around 10 ml of fresh peripheral blood. Total RNA was extracted using Trizol reagent, and RNA quality was assessed on an Agilent 2100 Bioanalyzer. As concerns this clonotype: What this receptor recognizes is not known. No base-level quality is on record; no much larger clone is a single base apart.

Paper-wide results and their limitations: In validation, the model predicted progression to ophthalmopathy with 60% to 71% sensitivity and 72% to 85% specificity, a median of around 6.6 months before onset. Sample size was not statistically predetermined, and blinding of investigators to group allocation was not performed. Blood samples also contained most of the expanded thyroid clonotypes (frequency above 0.001), which suggests that blood repertoires may reflect thyroid immune responses. In cross-validation, a model built on a 13 V-J signature told ophthalmopathy apart from stable hyperthyroidism with over 85% sensitivity and around 81% specificity, and in testing the same model reached 80%/75%.

The CDR3, from cysteine to phenylalanine, totals 14 residues. Only the CDR3 region is kept as DNA, spanning 42 bases read in frame from base 1. CDR1 and CDR2 are read off the germline V gene (reference sequence) as DFQATT and SNEGSKA. Trimming takes 6 bases off V and 4 bases off J; junction bases not matched to a gene: 12. The receptor's source is a man aged 45-65 years with Graves' hyperthyroidism. Sample: blood. Recombination connected TRBV20-1 to TRBJ2-7; TRBD2 lines up with 7 middle nucleotides. The DNA is as follows: TGCAGTGCCAGTTGGGTCGGGAGGAGTTACGAGCAGTACTTC. Its product reads: CSASWVGRSYEQYF.